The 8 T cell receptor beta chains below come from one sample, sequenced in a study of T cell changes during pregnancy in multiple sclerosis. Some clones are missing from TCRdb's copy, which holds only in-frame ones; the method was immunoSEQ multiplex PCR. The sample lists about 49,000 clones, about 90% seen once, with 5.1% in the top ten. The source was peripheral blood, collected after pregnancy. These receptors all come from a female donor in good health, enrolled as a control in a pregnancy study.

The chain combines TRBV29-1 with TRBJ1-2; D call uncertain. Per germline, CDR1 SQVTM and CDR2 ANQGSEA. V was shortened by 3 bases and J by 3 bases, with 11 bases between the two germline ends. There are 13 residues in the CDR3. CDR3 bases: TGCAGCGTTGATGAGGGAGAGGACTATGGCTACACCTTC. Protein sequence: CSVDEGEDYGYTF.

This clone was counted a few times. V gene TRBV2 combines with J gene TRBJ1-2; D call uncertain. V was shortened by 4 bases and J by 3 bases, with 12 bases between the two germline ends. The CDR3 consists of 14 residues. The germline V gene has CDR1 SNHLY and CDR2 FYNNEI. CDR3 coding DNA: TGTGCCAGCAGTGGGCAGGCAAACCACTATGGCTACACCTTC. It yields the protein CASSGQANHYGYTF.

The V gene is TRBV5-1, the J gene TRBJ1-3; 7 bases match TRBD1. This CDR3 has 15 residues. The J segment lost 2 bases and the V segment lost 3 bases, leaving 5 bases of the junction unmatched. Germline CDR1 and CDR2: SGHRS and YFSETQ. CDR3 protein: CASSSGTVTGNTIYF. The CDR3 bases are TGCGCCAGCAGCTCCGGGACAGTCACTGGAAACACCATATATTTT.

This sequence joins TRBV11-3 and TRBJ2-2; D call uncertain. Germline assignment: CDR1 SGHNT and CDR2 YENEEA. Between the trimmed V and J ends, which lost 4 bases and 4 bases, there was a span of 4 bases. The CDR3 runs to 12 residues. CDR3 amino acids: CASSSFTGELFF. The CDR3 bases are TGTGCCAGCAGCTCCTTCACCGGGGAGCTGTTTTTT.

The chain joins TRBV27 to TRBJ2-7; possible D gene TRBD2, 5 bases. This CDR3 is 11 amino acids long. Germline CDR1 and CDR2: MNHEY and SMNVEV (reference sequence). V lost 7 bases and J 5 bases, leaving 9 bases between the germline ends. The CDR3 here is CASMGRDEQYF. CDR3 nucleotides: TGTGCCAGCATGGGGAGAGACGAGCAGTACTTC.

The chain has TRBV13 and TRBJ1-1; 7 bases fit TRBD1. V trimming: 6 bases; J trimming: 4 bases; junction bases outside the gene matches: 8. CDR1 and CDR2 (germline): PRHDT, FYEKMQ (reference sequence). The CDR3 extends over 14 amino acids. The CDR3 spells CASRDTGEFTEAFF. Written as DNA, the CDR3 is TGTGCCAGCAGAGATACAGGGGAATTCACTGAAGCTTTCTTT.

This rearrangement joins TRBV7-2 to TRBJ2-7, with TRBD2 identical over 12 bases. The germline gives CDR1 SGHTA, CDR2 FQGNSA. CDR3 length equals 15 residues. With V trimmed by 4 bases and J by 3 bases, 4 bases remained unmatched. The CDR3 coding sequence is TGTGCCAGCAGCTCCCTAGCGGGGGGGCTCTACGAGCAGTACTTC. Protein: CASSSLAGGLYEQYF.

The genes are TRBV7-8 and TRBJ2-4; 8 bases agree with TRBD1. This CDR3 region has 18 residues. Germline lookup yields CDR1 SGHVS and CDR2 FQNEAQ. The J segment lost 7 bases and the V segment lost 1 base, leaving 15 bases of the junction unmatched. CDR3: CASSLEPRGRVKVNIQYF. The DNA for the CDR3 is TGTGCCAGCAGCTTAGAGCCCAGGGGGCGCGTCAAGGTGAACATTCAGTACTTC.